A selection of T cell receptor beta chains follows, all from one sample in a study of beta chain features in type 1 diabetes. Method: immunoSEQ multiplex PCR; TCRdb's copy keeps in-frame clones and lacks some. The sample has more than 120,000 clones; approximately 13% are singletons. The sequencing sample was made of central memory CD4+ T cells from blood. Every receptor here comes from a man younger than 35 with type 1 diabetes. Both conserved end residues are part of each CDR3. The D gene is left open where the match is weak. The size field is filled for only some rows; it gives once, few, many or a size class.

D gene: .; CDR3 length: 15; J gene: TRBJ1-4; V gene: TRBV28; clone size: few; CDR3 DNA: TGTGCCAGCAGTTTAGTGGCAGGGGATGGAGAAAAACTGTTTTTT; CDR3 protein: CASSLVAGDGEKLFF
D gene: TRBD2; CDR3 length: 10; J gene: TRBJ2-6; V gene: TRBV15; clone size: few; CDR3 DNA: TGTGCCGCGGGGGGCAACGTCCTGACTTTC; CDR3 protein: CAAGGNVLTF
D gene: TRBD1; CDR3 length: 15; J gene: TRBJ2-1; V gene: TRBV5-4; clone size: .; CDR3 DNA: TGTGCCAGCAGCCTCGGCGAGGGGGCGTATAATGAGCAGTTCTTC; CDR3 protein: CASSLGEGAYNEQFF
D gene: .; CDR3 length: 16; J gene: TRBJ2-1; V gene: TRBV11-3; clone size: .; CDR3 DNA: TGTGCCAGCAGCCAAGCTGGGACCCGGGACCTCGCCGAGCAGTTCTTC; CDR3 protein: CASSQAGTRDLAEQFF
D gene: .; CDR3 length: 13; J gene: TRBJ2-5; V gene: TRBV15; clone size: .; CDR3 DNA: TGTGCCACCAGCAGAGATCAACGGGAGACCCAGTACTTC; CDR3 protein: CATSRDQRETQYF
D gene: .; CDR3 length: 14; J gene: TRBJ1-4; V gene: TRBV6-1; clone size: .; CDR3 DNA: TGTGCCAGCAGTGAAACTTCTCCAGGGGACAAACTGTTTTTT; CDR3 protein: CASSETSPGDKLFF
D gene: TRBD1; CDR3 length: 13; J gene: TRBJ2-1; V gene: TRBV7-8; clone size: few; CDR3 DNA: TGTGCCAGCACGGGACAGGGGTTGCATGAGCAGTTCTTC; CDR3 protein: CASTGQGLHEQFF
D gene: .; CDR3 length: 13; J gene: TRBJ2-2; V gene: TRBV30; clone size: .; CDR3 DNA: TGTGCCTGGAGATACACGAACACCGGGGAGCTGTTTTTT; CDR3 protein: CAWRYTNTGELFF
D gene: TRBD1; CDR3 length: 13; J gene: TRBJ2-7; V gene: TRBV27; clone size: .; CDR3 DNA: TGTGCCAGCAGTTCCCAGGGGGCCTACGAGCAGTACTTC; CDR3 protein: CASSSQGAYEQYF
D gene: .; CDR3 length: 12; J gene: TRBJ2-2; V gene: TRBV19; clone size: .; CDR3 DNA: TGTGCCAGTGTACAGGGAACCGGGGAGCTGTTTTTT; CDR3 protein: CASVQGTGELFF
D gene: .; CDR3 length: 11; J gene: TRBJ1-2; V gene: TRBV29-1; clone size: .; CDR3 DNA: TGCAGCATTCTTGGGAGCTATGGCTACACCTTC; CDR3 protein: CSILGSYGYTF
D gene: .; CDR3 length: 16; J gene: TRBJ1-2; V gene: TRBV7-2; clone size: .; CDR3 DNA: TGTGCCAGCAGCTTAGCGGCGATCGGCAGCAACTATGGCTACACCTTC; CDR3 protein: CASSLAAIGSNYGYTF
D gene: .; CDR3 length: 14; J gene: TRBJ2-7; V gene: TRBV5-1; clone size: .; CDR3 DNA: TGCGCCAGCAGCGGGCAGACCTCCACCTACGAGCAGTACTTC; CDR3 protein: CASSGQTSTYEQYF
D gene: TRBD2; CDR3 length: 16; J gene: TRBJ2-3; V gene: TRBV7-9; clone size: .; CDR3 DNA: TGTGCCAGCAGCCTCCCCGGGGGGACCAGCACAGATACGCAGTATTTT; CDR3 protein: CASSLPGGTSTDTQYF
D gene: .; CDR3 length: 15; J gene: TRBJ2-4; V gene: TRBV2; clone size: .; CDR3 DNA: TGTGCCAGCAGGCAGCGAGTTAGAGCCAAAAACATTCAGTACTTC; CDR3 protein: CASRQRVRAKNIQYF
D gene: .; CDR3 length: 14; J gene: TRBJ2-5; V gene: TRBV4-1; clone size: .; CDR3 DNA: TGCGCCAGCAGCCAGCCGGCAGCCCAAGAGACCCAGTACTTC; CDR3 protein: CASSQPAAQETQYF
D gene: .; CDR3 length: 14; J gene: TRBJ1-1; V gene: TRBV30; clone size: .; CDR3 DNA: TGTGCCTGGAGTGTACTACAGGTGAACACTGAAGCTTTCTTT; CDR3 protein: CAWSVLQVNTEAFF
D gene: .; CDR3 length: 15; J gene: TRBJ1-2; V gene: TRBV6-5; clone size: .; CDR3 DNA: TGTGCCAGCAGTTACAAGACAGGATCTTCCTATGGCTACACCTTC; CDR3 protein: CASSYKTGSSYGYTF
D gene: .; CDR3 length: 13; J gene: TRBJ2-6; V gene: TRBV30; clone size: few; CDR3 DNA: TGTGCCTGGAGTGCCGGGCCCCCCGCCGTCCTGACTTTC; CDR3 protein: CAWSAGPPAVLTF
D gene: TRBD2; CDR3 length: 15; J gene: TRBJ2-1; V gene: TRBV11-2; clone size: few; CDR3 DNA: TGTGCCAGCAGCTTAATCCGGGGGGATTACAATGAGCAGTTCTTC; CDR3 protein: CASSLIRGDYNEQFF
D gene: TRBD2; CDR3 length: 16; J gene: TRBJ2-3; V gene: TRBV2; clone size: .; CDR3 DNA: TGTGCCAGCAGCCCCGGACTAGCGGTACGAGGTGATACGCAGTATTTT; CDR3 protein: CASSPGLAVRGDTQYF
D gene: .; CDR3 length: 12; J gene: TRBJ1-1; V gene: TRBV30; clone size: .; CDR3 DNA: TGTGCCTGGAGGAGGGTGGACACTGAAGCTTTCTTT; CDR3 protein: CAWRRVDTEAFF
D gene: .; CDR3 length: 16; J gene: TRBJ2-6; V gene: TRBV11-3; clone size: .; CDR3 DNA: TGTGCCAGCAGCTTAGGAACAGGGTCTGGGGCCAACGTCCTGACTTTC; CDR3 protein: CASSLGTGSGANVLTF
D gene: .; CDR3 length: 12; J gene: TRBJ2-7; V gene: TRBV10-3; clone size: few; CDR3 DNA: TGTGCCATAAGCGGAGGGAACTACGAGCAGTACTTC; CDR3 protein: CAISGGNYEQYF
D gene: .; CDR3 length: 14; J gene: TRBJ2-1; V gene: TRBV19; clone size: few; CDR3 DNA: TGTGCCACTTCCTGGGGGCTGACCTACAATGAGCAGTTCTTC; CDR3 protein: CATSWGLTYNEQFF
D gene: .; CDR3 length: 13; J gene: TRBJ2-7; V gene: TRBV9; clone size: few; CDR3 DNA: TGTGCCAGCAGCGTAGCTCAGTCGGGCGAGCAGTACTTC; CDR3 protein: CASSVAQSGEQYF
D gene: TRBD1; CDR3 length: 16; J gene: TRBJ2-1; V gene: TRBV5-1; clone size: .; CDR3 DNA: TGCGCCAGCAGCCCGCGAACGGACAGATCAGGGGGTGAGCAGTTCTTC; CDR3 protein: CASSPRTDRSGGEQFF
D gene: TRBD1; CDR3 length: 14; J gene: TRBJ1-2; V gene: TRBV5-1; clone size: .; CDR3 DNA: TGCGCCAGCAGCACGGGACAGGAGACCTATGGCTACACCTTC; CDR3 protein: CASSTGQETYGYTF
D gene: .; CDR3 length: 11; J gene: TRBJ1-2; V gene: TRBV5-5; clone size: .; CDR3 DNA: TGTGCCAGCGGGCAGTTCTATGGCTACACCTTC; CDR3 protein: CASGQFYGYTF
D gene: .; CDR3 length: 16; J gene: TRBJ1-1; V gene: TRBV6-1; clone size: .; CDR3 DNA: TGTGCCAGCAGTGCGCATCTCCGGGCCCCGGGAACTGAAGCTTTCTTT; CDR3 protein: CASSAHLRAPGTEAFF
D gene: .; CDR3 length: 12; J gene: TRBJ2-2; V gene: TRBV6-5; clone size: few; CDR3 DNA: TGTGCCAGCGGAGGTCGTGCCGGGGAGCTGTTTTTT; CDR3 protein: CASGGRAGELFF
D gene: TRBD1; CDR3 length: 15; J gene: TRBJ1-1; V gene: TRBV6-1; clone size: few; CDR3 DNA: TGTGCCAGCAGTGAAAGACAGGGTCTGAACACTGAAGCTTTCTTT; CDR3 protein: CASSERQGLNTEAFF
D gene: .; CDR3 length: 16; J gene: TRBJ2-5; V gene: TRBV28; clone size: .; CDR3 DNA: TGTGCCAGCAGTCTTACCCCGTCAGCAGAACAAGAGACCCAGTACTTC; CDR3 protein: CASSLTPSAEQETQYF
D gene: .; CDR3 length: 17; J gene: TRBJ2-1; V gene: TRBV11-3; clone size: few; CDR3 DNA: TGTGCCAGCAGCCAACATCCGGTGACACCGGGAGACAATGAGCAGTTCTTC; CDR3 protein: CASSQHPVTPGDNEQFF
D gene: .; CDR3 length: 11; J gene: TRBJ1-1; V gene: TRBV11-3; clone size: once; CDR3 DNA: TGTGCCAGCAGCGTGGGGATTTCGGCTTTCTTT; CDR3 protein: CASSVGISAFF
D gene: .; CDR3 length: 14; J gene: TRBJ1-5; V gene: TRBV5-1; clone size: few; CDR3 DNA: TGCGCCAGCAGCTTGGGTACTGGCAATCAGCCCCAGCATTTT; CDR3 protein: CASSLGTGNQPQHF
D gene: .; CDR3 length: 11; J gene: TRBJ1-1; V gene: TRBV20-1; clone size: .; CDR3 DNA: TGCAGTGCAGGGAGAGACACTGAAGCTTTCTTT; CDR3 protein: CSAGRDTEAFF
D gene: .; CDR3 length: 14; J gene: TRBJ2-5; V gene: TRBV4-1; clone size: .; CDR3 DNA: TGCGCCAGCAGCCAAGCGGACGTTCAAGAGACCCAGTACTTC; CDR3 protein: CASSQADVQETQYF
D gene: .; CDR3 length: 13; J gene: TRBJ2-5; V gene: TRBV4-1; clone size: .; CDR3 DNA: TGCGCCAGCAGCCTCCTGATCCAAGAGACCCAGTACTTC; CDR3 protein: CASSLLIQETQYF
D gene: .; CDR3 length: 13; J gene: TRBJ1-6; V gene: TRBV30; clone size: .; CDR3 DNA: TGTGCCTGGAGTATGGACAATAATTCACCCCTCCACTTT; CDR3 protein: CAWSMDNNSPLHF
D gene: TRBD2; CDR3 length: 14; J gene: TRBJ2-3; V gene: TRBV5-4; clone size: few; CDR3 DNA: TGTGCCAGCAGCTTGTGGAGCGGGGTGAATACGCAGTATTTT; CDR3 protein: CASSLWSGVNTQYF